Detailed here is one TCR beta chain. The antigen is unknown. The data belong to a study of T-cell memory formation after mild COVID-19. The study's findings and limits: Mostly located in CM and EM were contracting CD4+ clones, with contracting CD8+ clones located in EMRA. Whether day 37 second-wave clones are SARS-CoV-2-specific was not confirmed.

Each CDR3 protein gets one entry after TCRdb re-called the 5' RACE reads with MiXCR. The sample contains around 370,000 distinct CDR3 sequences, 21% of which appear only once. This CDR3 spans 19 amino acids. The V gene's germline CDR1 is PRHDT and CDR2 FYEKMQ (reference sequence). The ends were cut back, 2 bases at V and 1 base at J, with 22 bases in the middle. The V gene is TRBV13, the J gene TRBJ2-3, with a tentative D call TRBD2 (5 bases). The clonotype was recovered from an adult woman who had mild COVID-19 (a few samples of this study predate the infection). Cell type and time point are not known. The sample comprised PBMCs or a T cell subset sorted from them (not recorded which). The CDR3, as DNA: TGTGCCAGCAGCTTAAAGTCGCCTAGCAGGATTCCCGGCACAGATACGCAGTATTTT. It specifies CASSLKSPSRIPGTDTQYF.